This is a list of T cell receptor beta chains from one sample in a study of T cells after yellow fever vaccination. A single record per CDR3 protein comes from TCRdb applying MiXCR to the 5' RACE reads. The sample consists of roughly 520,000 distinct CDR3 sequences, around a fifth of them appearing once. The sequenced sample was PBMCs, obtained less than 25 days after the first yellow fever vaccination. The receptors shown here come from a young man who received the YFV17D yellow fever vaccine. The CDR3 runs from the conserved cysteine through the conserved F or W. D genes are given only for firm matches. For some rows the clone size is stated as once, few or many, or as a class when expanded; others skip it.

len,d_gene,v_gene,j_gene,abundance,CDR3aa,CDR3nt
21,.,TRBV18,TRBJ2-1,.,CASSPQLSGQRGTWNLGEQFF,TGTGCCAGCTCACCCCAGCTGTCGGGACAAAGGGGGACTTGGAACTTAGGGGAGCAGTTCTTC
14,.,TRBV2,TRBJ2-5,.,CATRQSPYQETQYF,TGTGCCACCAGACAGTCTCCGTACCAAGAGACCCAGTACTTC
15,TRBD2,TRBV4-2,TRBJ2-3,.,CASSQGAGDTDTQYF,TGTGCCAGCAGCCAAGGGGCGGGAGACACAGATACGCAGTATTTT
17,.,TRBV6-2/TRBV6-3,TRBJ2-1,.,CASSYSNLGGSYNEQFF,TGTGCCAGCAGTTACTCGAATCTCGGGGGCTCCTACAATGAGCAGTTCTTC
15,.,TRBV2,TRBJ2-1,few,CASSDGGRSGNEQFF,TGTGCCAGCAGTGATGGGGGGCGTTCGGGCAATGAGCAGTTCTTC
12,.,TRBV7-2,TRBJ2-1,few,CASSFPPNEQFF,TGTGCCAGCAGCTTTCCGCCGAATGAGCAGTTCTTC
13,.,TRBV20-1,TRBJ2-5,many,CSARQDDQETQYF,TGCAGTGCTAGACAGGATGACCAAGAGACCCAGTACTTC
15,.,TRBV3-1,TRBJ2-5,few,CASSQEGQGLKTQYF,TGTGCCAGCAGCCAAGAAGGGCAGGGCCTAAAGACCCAGTACTTC
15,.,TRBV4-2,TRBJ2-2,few,CASSQEGLVGGELFF,TGTGCCAGCAGCCAAGAGGGTCTAGTAGGCGGGGAGCTGTTTTTT
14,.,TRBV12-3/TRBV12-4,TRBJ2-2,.,CASSQSTGTGELFF,TGTGCCAGCAGTCAATCTACAGGGACCGGGGAGCTGTTTTTT
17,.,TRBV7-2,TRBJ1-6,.,CASSLVPRGLDNSPLHF,TGTGCCAGCAGCTTAGTCCCTCGTGGGCTGGATAATTCACCCCTCCACTTT
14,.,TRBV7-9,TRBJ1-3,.,CASSLATSGNTIYF,TGTGCCAGCAGCTTAGCGACGAGCGGAAACACCATATATTTT
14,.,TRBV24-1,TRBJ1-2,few,CATSDGGVNGGYTF,TGTGCCACCAGTGATGGAGGGGTGAATGGGGGCTACACCTTC
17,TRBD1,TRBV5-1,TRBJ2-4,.,CASSPRDRGYGKNIQYF,TGCGCCAGCAGCCCCCGGGACAGGGGATACGGCAAAAACATTCAGTACTTC
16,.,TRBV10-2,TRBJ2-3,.,CASSESGAGFTDTQYF,TGCGCCAGCAGTGAGTCAGGAGCGGGCTTCACAGATACGCAGTATTTT
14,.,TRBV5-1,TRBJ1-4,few,CASSSGRDNEKLFF,TGCGCCAGCAGCTCGGGACGGGACAATGAAAAACTGTTTTTT
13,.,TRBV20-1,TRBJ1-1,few,CSAKWVRDTEAFF,TGCAGTGCTAAGTGGGTTAGGGACACTGAAGCTTTCTTT
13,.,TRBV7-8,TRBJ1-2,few,CASSFTDNYGYTF,TGTGCCAGCAGCTTCACAGATAACTATGGCTACACCTTC
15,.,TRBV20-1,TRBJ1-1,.,CCAGGDLNWDTEAFF,TGCTGTGCGGGGGGAGATTTAAACTGGGACACTGAAGCTTTCTTT
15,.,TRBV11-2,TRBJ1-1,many,CASSNPGVDNTEAFF,TGTGCCAGCAGCAACCCAGGGGTTGACAACACTGAAGCTTTCTTT
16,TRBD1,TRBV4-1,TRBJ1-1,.,CASSQDNGQGGTEAFF,TGCGCCAGCAGCCAAGATAACGGACAGGGAGGGACTGAAGCTTTCTTT
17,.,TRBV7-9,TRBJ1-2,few,CASSLGFMATENYGYTF,TGTGCCAGCAGCTTAGGATTCATGGCTACGGAGAACTATGGCTACACCTTC
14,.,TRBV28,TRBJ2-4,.,CASGPGLGSWRPYF,TGTGCCAGCGGCCCTGGACTGGGGAGTTGGCGTCCGTACTTC
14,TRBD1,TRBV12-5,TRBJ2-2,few,CASGLGQGAGELFF,TGTGCTAGTGGTTTGGGACAGGGGGCCGGGGAGCTGTTTTTT
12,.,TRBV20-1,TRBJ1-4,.,CSARFANEKLFF,TGCAGTGCTAGATTCGCTAATGAAAAACTGTTTTTT
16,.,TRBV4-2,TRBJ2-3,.,CASSQGPGIRTDTQYF,TGTGCCAGCAGCCAAGGACCCGGCATCCGCACAGATACGCAGTATTTT
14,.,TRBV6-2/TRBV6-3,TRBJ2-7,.,CASTYLGQAYEQYF,TGTGCCAGCACTTACCTTGGACAAGCATACGAGCAGTACTTC
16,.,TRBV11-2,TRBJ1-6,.,CASSHRDISYNSPLHF,TGTGCCAGCAGCCACCGGGACATCTCCTATAATTCACCCCTCCACTTT
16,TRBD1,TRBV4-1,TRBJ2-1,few,CASSQGQGFSYNEQFF,TGCGCCAGCAGCCAAGGACAGGGGTTTTCCTACAATGAGCAGTTCTTC